Reported below is one T cell receptor (beta chain). Its antigen is unidentified. This entry is derived from a study of shared clonotypes between healthy human individuals. Overall study context: Donors, aged 18 to 49, were a couple of women and a few men. Study observations and caveats: Only a few donors were included, so the genetic and exposure-history diversity represented was limited.

Every donor was a Caucasian adult from Nashville, Tennessee. Genomic DNA for unsorted samples was obtained from 70 million to 100 million PBMCs. TCRdb's table, derived via immunoSEQ multiplex PCR, lists solely in-frame clones and lacks some. The sample contains about 450,000 clones, around 79% of which appear only once. The CDR3 covers 15 residues. CDR1 and CDR2 (germline): KGHSH, LQKENI. With 2 bases removed from V and 0 bases from J, the gap between germline ends came to 10 bases. The chain carries TRBV18 and TRBJ1-1; TRBD1 might be the D (5 bases). The specimen was PBMCs. This receptor was obtained from a woman in her forties in good health. Some clones in this sample may be carry-over from other donors' samples. The CDR3 sequence: CASSPIGDLNTEAFF. Here the CDR3 DNA reads TGTGCCAGCTCACCAATCGGGGACCTGAACACTGAAGCTTTCTTT.